This entry concerns a single T cell receptor (beta chain). As yet, its antigen is unknown. The time point: week 47, end of study. Alongside topical imiquimod, each dose of vaccine comprised 300 ug of mutant IDH1 20-mer peptide. These data originate in a study of a mutant IDH1 vaccine in newly diagnosed glioma. Turning to the study itself: Vaccination was launched 4-6 weeks after radiotherapy alone, or with temozolomide cycles. The earlier regimen, radiotherapy, temozolomide, or both, was most often both.

Deletions cut 2 bases from V and 1 base from J, with 6 bases between. Germline CDR1 SQVTM, CDR2 ANQGSEA. This CDR3 comprises 14 residues. TCRdb's table, derived via immunoSEQ multiplex PCR, lists solely in-frame clones and lacks some. The sample gives 10,000 to 14,000 clones, around 81% of which show up once; less than 20% is in the top ten. The source of this sequence is a man aged 25 to 40 with glioma. The chain couples TRBV29-1 to TRBJ2-6; D is unresolved. This specimen was PBMCs, taken from a glioma patient whose treatment included an IDH1 peptide vaccine. DNA for the CDR3: TGCAGCGTTGAAATGGCTTCTGGGGCCAACGTCCTGACTTTC. Protein sequence: CSVEMASGANVLTF.